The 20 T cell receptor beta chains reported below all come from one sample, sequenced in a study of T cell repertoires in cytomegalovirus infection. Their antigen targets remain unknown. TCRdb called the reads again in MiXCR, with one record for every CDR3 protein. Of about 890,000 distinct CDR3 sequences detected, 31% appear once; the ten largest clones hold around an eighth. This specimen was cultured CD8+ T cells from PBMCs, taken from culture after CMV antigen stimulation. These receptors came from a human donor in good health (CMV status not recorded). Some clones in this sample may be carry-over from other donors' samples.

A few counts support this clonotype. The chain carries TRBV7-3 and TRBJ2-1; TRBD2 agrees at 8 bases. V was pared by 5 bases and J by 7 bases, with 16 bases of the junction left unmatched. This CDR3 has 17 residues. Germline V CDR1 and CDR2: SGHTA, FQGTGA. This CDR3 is CASSSLRSGGGRNEQFF. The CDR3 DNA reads TGTGCCAGCAGCAGCTTAAGGAGTGGCGGGGGGAGGAATGAGCAGTTCTTC.

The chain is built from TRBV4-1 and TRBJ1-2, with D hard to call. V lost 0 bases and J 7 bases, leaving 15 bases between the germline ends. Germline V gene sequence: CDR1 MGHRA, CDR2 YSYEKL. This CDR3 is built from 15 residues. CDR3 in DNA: TGCGCCAGCAGCCAAGAGGAGGCCAGAAGCTTTGGCTACACCTTC. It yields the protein CASSQEEARSFGYTF.

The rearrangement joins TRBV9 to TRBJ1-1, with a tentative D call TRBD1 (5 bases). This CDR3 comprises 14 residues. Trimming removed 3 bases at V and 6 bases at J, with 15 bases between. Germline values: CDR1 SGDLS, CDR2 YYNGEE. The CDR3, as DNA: TGTGCCAGCAGCGCCGTGACAGCTCGGGCTGAAGCTTTCTTT. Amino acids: CASSAVTARAEAFF.

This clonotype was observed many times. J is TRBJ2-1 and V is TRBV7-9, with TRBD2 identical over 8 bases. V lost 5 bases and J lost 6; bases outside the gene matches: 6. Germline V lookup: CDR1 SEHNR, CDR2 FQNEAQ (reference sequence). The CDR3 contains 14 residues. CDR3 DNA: TGTGCCAGCAGCCGCAGCGGGGGCGGCAATGAGCAGTTCTTC. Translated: CASSRSGGGNEQFF. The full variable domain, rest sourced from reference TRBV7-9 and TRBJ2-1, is DTGVSQNPRHKITKRGQNVTFRCDPISEHNRLYWYRQTLGQGPEFLTYFQNEAQLEKSRLLSDRFSAERPKGSFSTLEIQRTEQGDSAMYLCASSRSGGGNEQFFGPGTRLTVL.

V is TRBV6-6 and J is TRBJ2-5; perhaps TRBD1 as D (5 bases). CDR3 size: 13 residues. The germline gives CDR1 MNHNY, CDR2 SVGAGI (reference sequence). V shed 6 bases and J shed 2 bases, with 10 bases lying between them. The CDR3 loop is CASRHRKQETQYF. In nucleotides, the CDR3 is TGTGCCAGCAGACACAGGAAGCAAGAGACCCAGTACTTC.

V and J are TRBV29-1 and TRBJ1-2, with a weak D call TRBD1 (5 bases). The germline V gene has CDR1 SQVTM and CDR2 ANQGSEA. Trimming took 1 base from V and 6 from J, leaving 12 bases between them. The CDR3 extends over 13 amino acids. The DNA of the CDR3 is TGCAGCGTTGAAGGCCGGGGCCCTGATGGCTACACCTTC. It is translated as CSVEGRGPDGYTF.

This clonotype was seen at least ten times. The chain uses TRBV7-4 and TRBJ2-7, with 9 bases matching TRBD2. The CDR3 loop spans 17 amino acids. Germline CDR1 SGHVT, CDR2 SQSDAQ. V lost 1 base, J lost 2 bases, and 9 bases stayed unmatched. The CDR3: CASSLEGAGGPAYEQYV. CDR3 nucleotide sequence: TGTGCCAGCAGCTTAGAAGGTGCGGGGGGGCCGGCCTACGAGCAGTACGTC.

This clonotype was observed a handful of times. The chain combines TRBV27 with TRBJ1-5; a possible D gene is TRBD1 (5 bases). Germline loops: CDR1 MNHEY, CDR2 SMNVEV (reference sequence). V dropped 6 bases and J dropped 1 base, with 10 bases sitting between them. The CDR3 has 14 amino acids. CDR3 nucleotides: TGTGCCAGCAGGCCGGGGCCAAGCAATCAGCCCCAGCATTTT. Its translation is CASRPGPSNQPQHF.

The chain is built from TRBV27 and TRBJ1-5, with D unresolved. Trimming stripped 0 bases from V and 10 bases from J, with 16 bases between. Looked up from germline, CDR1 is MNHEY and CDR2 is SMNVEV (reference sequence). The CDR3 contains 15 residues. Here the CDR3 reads CASSLSTGSGGPQHF. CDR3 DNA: TGTGCCAGCAGTTTATCGACCGGCTCCGGTGGACCCCAGCATTTT.

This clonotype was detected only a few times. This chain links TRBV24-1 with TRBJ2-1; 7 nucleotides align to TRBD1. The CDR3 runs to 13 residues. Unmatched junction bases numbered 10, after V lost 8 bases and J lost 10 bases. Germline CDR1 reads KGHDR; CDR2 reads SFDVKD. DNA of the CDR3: TGTGCCACCACCCACAGGACAGGAAGGGAGCAGTTCTTC. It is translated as CATTHRTGREQFF.

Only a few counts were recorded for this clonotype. The CDR3 DNA follows: TGTGCCAGCCGAGGAAGGTACAATGAGCAGTTCTTC. Protein product: CASRGRYNEQFF. The chain carries TRBV2 and TRBJ2-1; D remains ambiguous. The CDR3 length is 12 residues. V was shortened by 8 bases and J by 4 bases, with 9 bases between the two germline ends. Germline CDR1 SNHLY, CDR2 FYNNEI. The complete variable domain, with remaining parts taken from reference TRBV2 and TRBJ2-1, reads EPEVTQTPSHQVTQMGQEVILRCVPISNHLYFYWYRQILGQKVEFLVSFYNNEISEKSEIFDDQFSVERPDGSNFTLKIRSTKLEDSAMYFCASRGRYNEQFFGPGTRLTVL.

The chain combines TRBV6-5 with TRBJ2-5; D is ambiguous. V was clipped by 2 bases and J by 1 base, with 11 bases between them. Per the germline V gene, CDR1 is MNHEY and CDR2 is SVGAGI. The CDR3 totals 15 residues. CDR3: CASSYGPVSQETQYF. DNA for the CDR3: TGTGCCAGCAGTTACGGGCCGGTGAGCCAAGAGACCCAGTACTTC.

This CDR3 is CASSQDFGILTDTQYF. The CDR3 bases are TGTGCCAGCAGCCAAGATTTCGGGATACTCACAGATACGCAGTATTTT. The V call is TRBV4-2, the J call TRBJ2-3; a possible D gene is TRBD2 (5 bases). V was shortened by 0 bases and J by 2 bases, with 12 bases between the two germline ends. Looked up from germline, CDR1 is LGHNA and CDR2 is YNFKEQ. The CDR3 length is 16 residues.

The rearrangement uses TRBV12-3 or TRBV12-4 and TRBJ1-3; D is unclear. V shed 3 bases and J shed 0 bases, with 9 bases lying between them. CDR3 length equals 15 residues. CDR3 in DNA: TGTGCCAGCAGTTTCGGGGAAACCTCTGGAAACACCATATATTTT. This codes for CASSFGETSGNTIYF.

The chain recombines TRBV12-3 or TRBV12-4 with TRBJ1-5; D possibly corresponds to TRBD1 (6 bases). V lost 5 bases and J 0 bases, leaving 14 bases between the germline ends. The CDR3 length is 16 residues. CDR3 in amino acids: CASSPTGTYSNQPQHF. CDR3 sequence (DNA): TGTGCCAGCAGTCCCACAGGGACCTATAGCAATCAGCCCCAGCATTTT.

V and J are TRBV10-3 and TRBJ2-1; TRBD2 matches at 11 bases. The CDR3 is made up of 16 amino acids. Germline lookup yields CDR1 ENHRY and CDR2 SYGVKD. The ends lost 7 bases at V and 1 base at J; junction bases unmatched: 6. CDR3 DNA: TGTGCCATCACTCCGACTAGCGGGGTTTCCTACAATGAGCAGTTCTTC. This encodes CAITPTSGVSYNEQFF.

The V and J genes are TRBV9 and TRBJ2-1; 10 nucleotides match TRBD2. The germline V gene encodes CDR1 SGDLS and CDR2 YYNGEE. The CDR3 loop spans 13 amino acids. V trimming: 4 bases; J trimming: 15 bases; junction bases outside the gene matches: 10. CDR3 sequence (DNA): TGTGCCAGCAGCTCCCGGACTAGCGGCTTAGGGTTCTTC. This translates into CASSSRTSGLGFF.

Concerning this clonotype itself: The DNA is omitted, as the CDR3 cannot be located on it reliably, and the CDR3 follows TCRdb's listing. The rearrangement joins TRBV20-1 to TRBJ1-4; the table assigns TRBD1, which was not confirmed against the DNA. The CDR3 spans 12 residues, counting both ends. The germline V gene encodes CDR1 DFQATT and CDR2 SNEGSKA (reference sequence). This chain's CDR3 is CSAPVLGEKLFF.

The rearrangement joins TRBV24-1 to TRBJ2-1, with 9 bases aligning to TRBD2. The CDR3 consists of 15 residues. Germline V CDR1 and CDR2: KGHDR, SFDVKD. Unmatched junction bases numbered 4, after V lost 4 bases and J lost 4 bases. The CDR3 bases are TGTGCCACCAGTGACGCGGGGGGGGCGTACAATGAGCAGTTCTTC. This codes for CATSDAGGAYNEQFF.

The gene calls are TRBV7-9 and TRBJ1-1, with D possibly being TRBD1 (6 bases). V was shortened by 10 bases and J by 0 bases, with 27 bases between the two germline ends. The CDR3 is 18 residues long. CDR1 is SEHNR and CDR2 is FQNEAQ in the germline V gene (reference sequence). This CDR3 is CATEIIQGYGIMNTEAFF. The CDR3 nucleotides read TGTGCCACAGAAATAATACAGGGTTACGGTATCATGAACACTGAAGCTTTCTTT. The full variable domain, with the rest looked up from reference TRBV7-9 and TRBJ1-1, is DTGVSQNPRHKITKRGQNVTFRCDPISEHNRLYWYRQTLGQGPEFLTYFQNEAQLEKSRLLSDRFSAERPKGSFSTLEIQRTEQGDSAMYLCATEIIQGYGIMNTEAFFGQGTRLTVV.